A selection of T cell receptor beta chains follows, all from one sample in a study of beta chain features in type 1 diabetes. This table comes from immunoSEQ multiplex PCR, and its TCRdb copy is limited to in-frame clones, with some not included. Among roughly 700,000 clones listed, around an eighth were seen once. The sequencing input was naive CD4+ T cells from blood. The receptors shown here come from a man younger than 30 with type 1 diabetes. Both conserved end residues are part of each CDR3. The D gene is left open where the match is weak. Some rows have no size entry. The others give once, few or many, or a class for an expanded clone.

size	V	J	D	CDR3	DNA
NA	TRBV9	TRBJ1-2	TRBD1	CASSVTGTESYGYTF	TGTGCCAGCAGCGTTACCGGGACAGAGAGTTATGGCTACACCTTC
NA	TRBV14	TRBJ2-7	NA	CASSQRGRGSNEQYF	TGTGCCAGCAGCCAAAGAGGGCGTGGGTCCAACGAGCAGTACTTC
NA	TRBV25-1	TRBJ2-5	NA	CASSGQRAYQETQYF	TGTGCCAGCAGTGGGCAGCGGGCGTACCAAGAGACCCAGTACTTC
NA	TRBV5-1	TRBJ2-1	TRBD2	CASSPGTSGGNEQFF	TGCGCCAGCAGCCCCGGGACTAGCGGGGGAAATGAGCAGTTCTTC
few	TRBV7-9	TRBJ1-4	NA	CASSFPPGPNEKLFF	TGTGCCAGCAGCTTTCCCCCGGGTCCTAATGAAAAACTGTTTTTT
NA	TRBV6-1	TRBJ1-4	NA	CASIAGTTNEKLFF	TGTGCCAGCATCGCCGGGACAACTAATGAAAAACTGTTTTTT
few	TRBV6-5	TRBJ2-7	NA	CASSYSRESSYEQYF	TGTGCCAGCAGTTACTCAAGGGAGAGCTCCTACGAGCAGTACTTC
NA	TRBV29-1	TRBJ2-3	TRBD1	CSASPQGTGTDTQYF	TGCAGCGCCTCCCCACAGGGGACAGGCACAGATACGCAGTATTTT
few	TRBV20-1	TRBJ2-3	NA	CSARGTDTQYF	TGCAGTGCTAGAGGCACAGATACGCAGTATTTT
few	TRBV2	TRBJ2-7	TRBD1	CASSLQGIPYEQYF	TGTGCCAGCAGTCTACAGGGGATTCCCTACGAGCAGTACTTC
few	TRBV14	TRBJ2-3	NA	CASSLSTDTQYF	TGTGCCAGCAGCTTAAGCACAGATACGCAGTATTTT